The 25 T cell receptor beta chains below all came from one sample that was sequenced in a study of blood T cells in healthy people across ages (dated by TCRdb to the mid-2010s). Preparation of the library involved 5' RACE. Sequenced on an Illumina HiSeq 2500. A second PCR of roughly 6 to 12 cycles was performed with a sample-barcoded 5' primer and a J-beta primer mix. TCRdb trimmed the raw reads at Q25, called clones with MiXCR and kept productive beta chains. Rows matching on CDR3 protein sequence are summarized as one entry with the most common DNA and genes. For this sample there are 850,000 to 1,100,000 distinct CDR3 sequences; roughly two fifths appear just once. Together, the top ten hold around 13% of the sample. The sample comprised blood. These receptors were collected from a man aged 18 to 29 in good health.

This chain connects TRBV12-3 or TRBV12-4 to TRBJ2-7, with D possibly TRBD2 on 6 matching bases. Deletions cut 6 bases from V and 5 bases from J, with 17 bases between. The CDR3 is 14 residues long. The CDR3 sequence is CASSSGTGVNEQYF. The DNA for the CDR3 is TGTGCCAGCAGCTCCGGGACTGGAGTTAACGAGCAGTACTTC.

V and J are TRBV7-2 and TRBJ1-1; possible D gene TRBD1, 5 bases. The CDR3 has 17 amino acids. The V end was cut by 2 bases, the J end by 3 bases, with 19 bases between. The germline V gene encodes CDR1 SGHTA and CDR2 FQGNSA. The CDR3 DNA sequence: TGTGCCAGCAGCTTACAGCCAGGTCACAGGATGGACACTGAAGCTTTCTTT. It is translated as CASSLQPGHRMDTEAFF.

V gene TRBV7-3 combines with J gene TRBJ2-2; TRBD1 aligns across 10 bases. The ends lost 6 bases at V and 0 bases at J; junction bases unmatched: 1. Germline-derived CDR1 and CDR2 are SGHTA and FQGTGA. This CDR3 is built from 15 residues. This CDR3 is CASRTGGANTGELFF. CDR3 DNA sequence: TGTGCCAGCAGGACAGGGGGCGCGAACACCGGGGAGCTGTTTTTT.

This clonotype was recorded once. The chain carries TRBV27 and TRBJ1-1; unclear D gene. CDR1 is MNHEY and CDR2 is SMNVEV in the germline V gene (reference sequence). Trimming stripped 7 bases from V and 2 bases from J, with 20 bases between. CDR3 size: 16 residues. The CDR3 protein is CASIPPPGLDNTEAFF. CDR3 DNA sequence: TGTGCCAGCATCCCACCCCCCGGGCTAGACAACACTGAAGCTTTCTTT.

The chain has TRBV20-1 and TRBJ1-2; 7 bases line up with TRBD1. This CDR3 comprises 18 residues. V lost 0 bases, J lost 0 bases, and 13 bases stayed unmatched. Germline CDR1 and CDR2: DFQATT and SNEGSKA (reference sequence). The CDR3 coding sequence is TGCAGTGCTAGAGAGTTGACAGGGATAAGTACAGCTAACTATGGCTACACCTTC. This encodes CSARELTGISTANYGYTF.

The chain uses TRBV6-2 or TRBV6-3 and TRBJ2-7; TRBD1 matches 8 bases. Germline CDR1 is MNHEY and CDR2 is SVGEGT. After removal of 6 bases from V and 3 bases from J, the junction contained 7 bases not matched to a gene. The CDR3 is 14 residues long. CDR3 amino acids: CASRKTGEYYEQYF. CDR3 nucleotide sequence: TGTGCCAGCAGAAAGACAGGGGAGTACTACGAGCAGTACTTC.

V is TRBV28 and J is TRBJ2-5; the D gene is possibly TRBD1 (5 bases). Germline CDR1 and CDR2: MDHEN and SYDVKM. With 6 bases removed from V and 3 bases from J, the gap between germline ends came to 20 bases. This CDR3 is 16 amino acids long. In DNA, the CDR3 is TGTGCCAGCAGAACCACAGGCGGTGGAGAAAAAGAGACCCAGTACTTC. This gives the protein CASRTTGGGEKETQYF.

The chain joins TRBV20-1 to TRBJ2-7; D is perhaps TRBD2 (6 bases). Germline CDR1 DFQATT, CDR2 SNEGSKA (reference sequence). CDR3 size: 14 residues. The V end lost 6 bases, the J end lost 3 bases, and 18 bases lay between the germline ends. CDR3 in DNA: TGCAGTGCCCAGAGGTCGGGGGTTAACTACGAGCAGTACTTC. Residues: CSAQRSGVNYEQYF.

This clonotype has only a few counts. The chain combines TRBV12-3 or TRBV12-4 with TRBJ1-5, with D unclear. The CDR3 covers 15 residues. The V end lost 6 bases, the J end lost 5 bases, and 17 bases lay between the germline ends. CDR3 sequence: CASSFFTGGHQPQHF. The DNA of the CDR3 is TGTGCCAGCAGCTTCTTCACCGGAGGGCATCAGCCCCAGCATTTT.

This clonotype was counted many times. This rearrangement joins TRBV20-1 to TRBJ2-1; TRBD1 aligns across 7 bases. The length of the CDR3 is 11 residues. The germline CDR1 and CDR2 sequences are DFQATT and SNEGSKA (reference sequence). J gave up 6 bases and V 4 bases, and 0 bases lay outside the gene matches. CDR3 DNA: TGCAGTGCTACAGGGGGCAATGAGCAGTTCTTC. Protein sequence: CSATGGNEQFF.

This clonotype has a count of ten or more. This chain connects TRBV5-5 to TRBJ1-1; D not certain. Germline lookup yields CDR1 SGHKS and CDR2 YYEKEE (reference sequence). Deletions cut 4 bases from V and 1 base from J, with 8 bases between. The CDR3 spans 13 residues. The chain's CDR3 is CASSLLGNTEAFF. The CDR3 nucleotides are TGTGCCAGCAGCCTTTTGGGGAACACTGAAGCTTTCTTT. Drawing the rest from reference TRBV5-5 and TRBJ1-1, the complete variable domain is DAGVTQSPTHLIKTRGQQVTLRCSPISGHKSVSWYQQVLGQGPQFIFQYYEKEERGRGNFPDRFSARQFPNYSSELNVNALLLGDSALYLCASSLLGNTEAFFGQGTRLTVV.

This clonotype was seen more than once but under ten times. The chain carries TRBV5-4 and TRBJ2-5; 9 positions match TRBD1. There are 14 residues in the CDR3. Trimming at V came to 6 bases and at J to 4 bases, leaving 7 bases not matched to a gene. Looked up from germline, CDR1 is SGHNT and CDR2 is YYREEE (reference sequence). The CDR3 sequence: CASNTGGARETQYF. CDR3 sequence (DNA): TGTGCCAGCAACACAGGGGGCGCGAGAGAGACCCAGTACTTC.

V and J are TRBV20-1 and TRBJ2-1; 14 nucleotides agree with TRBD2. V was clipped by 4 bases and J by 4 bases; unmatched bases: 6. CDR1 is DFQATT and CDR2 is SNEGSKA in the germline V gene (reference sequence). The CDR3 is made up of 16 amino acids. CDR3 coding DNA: TGCAGTGCTATGGGACTAGCGGGAGAAGCATACAATGAGCAGTTCTTC. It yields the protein CSAMGLAGEAYNEQFF.

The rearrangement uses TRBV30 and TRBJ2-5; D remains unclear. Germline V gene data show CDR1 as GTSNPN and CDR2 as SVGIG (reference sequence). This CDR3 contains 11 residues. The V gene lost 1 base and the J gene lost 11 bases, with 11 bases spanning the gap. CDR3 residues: CAWSAAYGQYF. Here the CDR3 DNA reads TGTGCCTGGAGTGCCGCCTACGGGCAGTACTTC.

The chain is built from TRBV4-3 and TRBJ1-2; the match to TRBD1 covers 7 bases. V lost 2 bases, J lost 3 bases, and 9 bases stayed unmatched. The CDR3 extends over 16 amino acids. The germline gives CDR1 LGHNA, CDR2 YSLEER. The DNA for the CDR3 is TGCGCCAGCAGCCAAAGGTCAAGGGGGCCGGACTATGGCTACACCTTC. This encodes CASSQRSRGPDYGYTF.

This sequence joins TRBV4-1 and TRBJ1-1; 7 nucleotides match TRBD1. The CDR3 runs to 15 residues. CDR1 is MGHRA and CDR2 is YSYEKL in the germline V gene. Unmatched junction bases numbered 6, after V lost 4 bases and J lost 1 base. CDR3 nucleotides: TGCGCCAGCAGCCTTTGGGGACAGCGGAACACTGAAGCTTTCTTT. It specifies CASSLWGQRNTEAFF.

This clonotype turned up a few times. CDR3 sequence reads: CASSPRALSRGDYGYTF. CDR3 in DNA: TGTGCCAGTAGTCCCCGTGCGCTCTCGCGGGGGGACTATGGCTACACCTTC. The chain combines TRBV19 with TRBJ1-2; a weak D match, TRBD1 (5 bases). CDR3 length equals 17 residues. Trimming stripped 5 bases from V and 3 bases from J, with 22 bases between. Germline V lookup: CDR1 LNHDA, CDR2 SQIVND (reference sequence).

DNA of the CDR3: TGTGCCAGCAGCTTAGTGGCTCTTGAGCAGTACTTC. Its translation is CASSLVALEQYF. The chain combines TRBV7-2 with TRBJ2-5; D is ambiguous. With 1 base removed from V and 11 bases from J, the gap between germline ends came to 11 bases. This CDR3 spans 12 amino acids. CDR1 is SGHTA, CDR2 FQGNSA, per germline.

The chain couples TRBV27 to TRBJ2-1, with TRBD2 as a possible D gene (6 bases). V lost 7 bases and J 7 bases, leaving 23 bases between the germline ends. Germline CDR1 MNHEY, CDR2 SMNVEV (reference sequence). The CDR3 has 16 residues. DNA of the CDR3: TGTGCCAGCACAATCGTGGCGGGGTCCCCCTGGAATGAGCAGTTCTTC. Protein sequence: CASTIVAGSPWNEQFF.

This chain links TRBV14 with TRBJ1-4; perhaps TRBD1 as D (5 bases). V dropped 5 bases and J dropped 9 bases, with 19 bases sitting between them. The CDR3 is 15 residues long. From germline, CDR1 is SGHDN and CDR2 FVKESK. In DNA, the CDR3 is TGTGCCAGCAGCTTGGGTCGGGGCAGAAGTAAAAAACTGTTTTTT. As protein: CASSLGRGRSKKLFF.

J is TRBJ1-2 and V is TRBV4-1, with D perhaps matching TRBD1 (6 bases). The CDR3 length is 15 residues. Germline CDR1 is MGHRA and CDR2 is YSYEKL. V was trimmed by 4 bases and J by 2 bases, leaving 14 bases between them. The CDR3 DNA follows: TGCGCCAGCAGCCCCGGACAGTTTTACAACTATGGCTACACCTTC. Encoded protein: CASSPGQFYNYGYTF.

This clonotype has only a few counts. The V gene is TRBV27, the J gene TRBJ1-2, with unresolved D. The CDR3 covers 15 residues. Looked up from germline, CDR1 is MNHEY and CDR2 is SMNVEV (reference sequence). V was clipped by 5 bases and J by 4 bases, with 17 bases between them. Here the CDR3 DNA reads TGTGCCAGCAGTCCCCATGAGGGCCAGAGCTATGGCTACACCTTC. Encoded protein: CASSPHEGQSYGYTF.

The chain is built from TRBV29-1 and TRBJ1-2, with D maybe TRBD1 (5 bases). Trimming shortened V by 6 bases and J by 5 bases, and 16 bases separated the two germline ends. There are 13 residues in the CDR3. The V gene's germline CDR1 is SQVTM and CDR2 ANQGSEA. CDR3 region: CSVDKGQTYGYTF. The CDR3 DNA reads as TGCAGCGTGGATAAGGGGCAAACATATGGCTACACCTTC.

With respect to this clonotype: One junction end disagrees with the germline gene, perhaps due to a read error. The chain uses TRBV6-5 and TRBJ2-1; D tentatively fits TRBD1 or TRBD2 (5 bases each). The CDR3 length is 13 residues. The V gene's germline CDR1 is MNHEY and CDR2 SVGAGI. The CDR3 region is CASTGAAQETQFF. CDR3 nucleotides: TGCGCCAGCACCGGGGCGGCCCAAGAGACCCAGTTCTTC.

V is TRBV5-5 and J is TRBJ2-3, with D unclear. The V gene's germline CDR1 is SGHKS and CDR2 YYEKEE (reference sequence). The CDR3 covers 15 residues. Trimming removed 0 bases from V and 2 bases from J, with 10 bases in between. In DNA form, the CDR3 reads TGTGCCAGCAGCTTGGGCAACTACCACACAGATACGCAGTATTTT. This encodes CASSLGNYHTDTQYF.